Given below is one T cell receptor beta chain in context. Antigen unknown. Libraries targeted TCR beta using 5' RACE with UMIs. Each CDR3 protein gets one entry in TCRdb, which reprocessed the 5' RACE reads and gives no DNA. This listing includes roughly 9,800 distinct CDR3 sequences. The sample originates from a study of human CD8 memory T cell subsets. Broader study findings: For stem-like memory and precursor exhausted T cells, diversity was similarly high, which was not true of effector memory cells.

The CDR3 is 13 amino acids. CDR1 and CDR2 (germline): DFQATT, SNEGSKA (reference sequence). The chain recombines TRBV20-1 with TRBJ2-7; TCRdb picks TRBD1, but there is no DNA to check that call. Sequencing was performed on CD8+ T cells from PBMCs. The origin of this receptor is a human donor in good health. The CDR3 spells CSARSLMPWEQYF.